These T cell receptor beta chains were read from a single sample in a study of blood T cell repertoires in COVID-19. TCRdb's table, derived via immunoSEQ multiplex PCR, lists solely in-frame clones and lacks some. In the table there are some 390,000 clones, about 91% of which are singletons. Source material: peripheral blood. Source of these receptors: a woman between 40 and 55 years old with COVID-19, enrolled during active disease. CDR3s include the opening cysteine and the closing phenylalanine or tryptophan. D genes are given only for firm matches. Expanded clones get a size class; other rows say once, few or many, or leave the size out.

J gene	clone size	D gene	V gene	CDR3 protein	CDR3 DNA
TRBJ1-2	.	TRBD1	TRBV9	CASSATGVHYGYTF	TGTGCCAGCAGCGCGACAGGGGTACACTATGGCTACACCTTC
TRBJ1-4	.	.	TRBV7-2	CASSLGQVLLNEKLFF	TGTGCCAGCAGCTTAGGACAGGTTCTTCTTAATGAAAAACTGTTTTTT
TRBJ2-5	.	.	TRBV5-1	CASSKGLYRGETQYF	TGCGCCAGCAGCAAGGGACTCTATAGGGGAGAGACCCAGTACTTC
TRBJ1-2	.	.	TRBV9	CASSVDRAHGYTF	TGTGCCAGCAGCGTCGACAGAGCGCATGGCTACACCTTC
TRBJ1-2	.	TRBD1	TRBV13	CASSIRDRGYGYGYTF	TGTGCCAGCAGCATCCGGGACAGGGGATACGGCTATGGCTACACCTTC
TRBJ2-5	.	.	TRBV11-2	CASSLFSTKETQYF	TGTGCCAGCAGCTTATTCTCCACTAAAGAGACCCAGTACTTC
TRBJ1-4	.	.	TRBV7-2	CASSAGEKLFF	TGTGCCAGCAGTGCGGGAGAAAAACTGTTTTTT
TRBJ2-1	few	TRBD2	TRBV5-8	CASSLGTRFHNEQFF	TGTGCCAGCAGCTTGGGGACTAGGTTCCACAATGAGCAGTTCTTC
TRBJ1-5	.	.	TRBV28	CASSFNLGGDTNQPQHF	TGTGCCAGCAGTTTCAACCTGGGGGGGGACACCAATCAGCCCCAGCATTTT
TRBJ1-1	.	.	TRBV10-1	CAHGGWAFF	TGCGCCCACGGGGGGTGGGCTTTCTTT
TRBJ1-4	.	.	TRBV28	CASNSATNEKLFF	TGTGCCAGCAACAGTGCAACTAATGAAAAACTGTTTTTT
TRBJ1-1	.	TRBD1	TRBV7-3	CASSLGSRGLNTEAFF	TGTGCCAGCAGCTTGGGGAGCAGGGGGCTGAACACTGAAGCTTTCTTT
TRBJ2-7	.	.	TRBV7-2	CASSLRGSGWEQYF	TGTGCCAGCAGCCTTAGGGGTAGCGGCTGGGAGCAGTACTTC
TRBJ1-1	.	.	TRBV2	CARGTRNTEAFF	TGTGCCAGAGGGACACGGAACACTGAAGCTTTCTTT
TRBJ1-2	.	TRBD1	TRBV27	CASSRGQGTYGYTF	TGTGCCAGCAGCCGGGGACAGGGAACCTATGGCTACACCTTC
TRBJ2-3	once	TRBD1	TRBV9	CASSVEGQGPDTQYF	TGTGCCAGCAGCGTAGAGGGACAGGGTCCAGATACGCAGTATTTT
TRBJ1-5	.	.	TRBV7-2	CASSQTAQEGIGQPQHF	TGTGCCAGCAGCCAGACTGCCCAGGAGGGGATTGGTCAGCCCCAGCATTTT
TRBJ2-5	.	TRBD2	TRBV6-5	CASSYRGGAGETQYF	TGTGCCAGCAGTTACCGCGGGGGGGCAGGGGAGACCCAGTACTTC
TRBJ1-1	.	.	TRBV7-9	CASSISNTEAFF	TGTGCCAGCAGCATATCTAACACTGAAGCTTTCTTT
TRBJ1-4	.	TRBD1	TRBV18	CASSPGTGDEKLFF	TGTGCCAGCTCACCGGGGACAGGGGACGAAAAACTGTTTTTT
TRBJ2-5	.	TRBD2	TRBV5-1	CASSLGLGEGTQYF	TGCGCCAGCAGCTTGGGGCTGGGGGAGGGGACCCAGTACTTC
TRBJ1-5	.	.	TRBV6-5	CASRPQGYQPQHF	TGTGCCAGCAGACCACAGGGATATCAGCCCCAGCATTTT
TRBJ2-5	.	TRBD1	TRBV5-1	CASSYGTAQETQYF	TGCGCCAGCAGCTACGGGACAGCTCAAGAGACCCAGTACTTC
TRBJ2-6	.	.	TRBV30	CAWTEGYGANVLTF	TGTGCCTGGACGGAGGGGTACGGGGCCAACGTCCTGACTTTC
TRBJ1-5	.	.	TRBV7-2	CASSSTMTHSNQPQHF	TGTGCCAGCAGCTCCACCATGACACATAGCAATCAGCCCCAGCATTTT
TRBJ1-1	.	.	TRBV15	CATSSYPPGSTEAFF	TGTGCCACCAGCAGTTACCCGCCAGGGTCCACTGAAGCTTTCTTT
TRBJ2-4	.	TRBD2	TRBV9	CASSPRLAGAQNIQYF	TGTGCCAGCAGTCCCAGACTAGCGGGGGCTCAAAACATTCAGTACTTC
TRBJ1-1	.	TRBD1	TRBV7-9	CASSRFSSGQGSEAFF	TGTGCCAGCAGCCGATTTAGTTCGGGACAGGGTTCTGAAGCTTTCTTT